The present T cell receptor beta chain was sequenced within a study of blood T cell repertoires in COVID-19. Assay: immunoSEQ multiplex PCR; the TCRdb copy retains only in-frame clones and omits some. This repertoire shows 250,000 to 300,000 clones, around 88% found once; its top ten account for approximately 6.6%. The CDR3 spans 17 residues. CDR1 is MDHEN, CDR2 SYDVKM, per germline. Trimming took off 4 bases at V and 8 bases at J, with 23 bases between the two ends. The V call is TRBV28, the J call TRBJ1-4; TRBD1 is a possible D gene (6 bases). Material: peripheral blood. This clonotype originated in a woman in her twenties or thirties who had recovered from COVID-19. CDR3 sequence (DNA): TGTGCCAGCAGTTCACGCCGGTCGGGGGGCTTTAGGGAAAAACTGTTTTTT. Protein sequence: CASSSRRSGGFREKLFF. The variable domain in full, with the rest retrieved from reference TRBV28 and TRBJ1-4, is DVKVTQSSRYLVKRTGEKVFLECVQDMDHENMFWYRQDPGLGLRLIYFSYDVKMKEKGDIPEGYSVSREKKERFSLILESASTNQTSMYLCASSSRRSGGFREKLFFGSGTQLSVL.